This T cell receptor (beta chain) was profiled in a study of T cell responses to AZD1222 COVID-19 vaccine. Second doses that came at about 4 or about 12 weeks were put together. This CDR3 has 14 residues. Germline CDR1 is MDHEN and CDR2 is SYDVKM. V lost 6 bases and J lost 5; bases outside the gene matches: 4. Sequencing used immunoSEQ multiplex PCR; TCRdb keeps in-frame clones, though not all of them. This sample has 25,000 to 30,000 clones, with around 92% found just once. The chain combines TRBV28 with TRBJ2-5, with 12 nucleotides matching TRBD1. This clonotype was obtained from an adult who received the AZD1222 COVID-19 vaccine. The sequencing used peripheral blood, collected 28 days after the second AZD1222 dose. The CDR3, as DNA: TGTGCCAGCAGCTGGGACAGGGGGCGTGAGACCCAGTACTTC. It specifies CASSWDRGRETQYF. The full variable domain, completed using reference TRBV28 and TRBJ2-5, is DVKVTQSSRYLVKRTGEKVFLECVQDMDHENMFWYRQDPGLGLRLIYFSYDVKMKEKGDIPEGYSVSREKKERFSLILESASTNQTSMYLCASSWDRGRETQYFGPGTRLLVL.